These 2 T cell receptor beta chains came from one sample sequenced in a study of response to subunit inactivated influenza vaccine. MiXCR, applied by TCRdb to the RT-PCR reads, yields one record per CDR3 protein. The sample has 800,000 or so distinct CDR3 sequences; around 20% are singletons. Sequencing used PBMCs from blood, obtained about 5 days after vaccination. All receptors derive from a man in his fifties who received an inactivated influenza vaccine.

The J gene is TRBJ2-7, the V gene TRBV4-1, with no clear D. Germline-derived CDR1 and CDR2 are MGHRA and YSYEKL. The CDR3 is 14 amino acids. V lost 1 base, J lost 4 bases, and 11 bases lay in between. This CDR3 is CASSQGRPSYEQYF. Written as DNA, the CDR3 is TGCGCCAGCAGCCAAGGCCGACCGTCATACGAGCAGTACTTC.

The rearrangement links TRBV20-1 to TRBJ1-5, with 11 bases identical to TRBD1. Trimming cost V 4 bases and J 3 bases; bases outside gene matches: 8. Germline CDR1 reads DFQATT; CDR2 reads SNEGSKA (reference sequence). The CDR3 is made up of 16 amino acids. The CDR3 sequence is CSAKVWDRGSNQPQHF. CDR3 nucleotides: TGCAGTGCTAAGGTTTGGGACAGGGGGTCCAATCAGCCCCAGCATTTT.